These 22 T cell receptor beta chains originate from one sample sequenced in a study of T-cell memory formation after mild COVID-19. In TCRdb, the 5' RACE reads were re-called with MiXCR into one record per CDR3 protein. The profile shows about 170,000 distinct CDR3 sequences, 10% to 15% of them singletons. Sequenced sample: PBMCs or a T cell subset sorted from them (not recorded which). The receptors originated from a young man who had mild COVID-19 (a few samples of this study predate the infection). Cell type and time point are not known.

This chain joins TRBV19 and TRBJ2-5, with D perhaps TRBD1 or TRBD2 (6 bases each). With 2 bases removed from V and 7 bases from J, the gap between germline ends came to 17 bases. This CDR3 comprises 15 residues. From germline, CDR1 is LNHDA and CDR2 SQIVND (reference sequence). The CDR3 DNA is TGTGCCAGTAGTATATCCTCGGGGGCAGCGAGGACCCAGTACTTC. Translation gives CASSISSGAARTQYF.

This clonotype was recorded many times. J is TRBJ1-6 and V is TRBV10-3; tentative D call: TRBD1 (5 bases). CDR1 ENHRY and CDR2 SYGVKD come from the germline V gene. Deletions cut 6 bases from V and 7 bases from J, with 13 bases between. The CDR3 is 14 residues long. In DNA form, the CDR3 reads TGTGCCATCAGCCAGGGTAACTACAATTCACCCCTCCACTTT. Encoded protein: CAISQGNYNSPLHF.

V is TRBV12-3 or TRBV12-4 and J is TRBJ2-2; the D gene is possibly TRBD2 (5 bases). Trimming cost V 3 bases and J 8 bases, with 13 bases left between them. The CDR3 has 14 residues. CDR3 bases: TGTGCCAGCAGTTTCGGCGGGTATATAGGGGAGCTGTTTTTT. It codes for CASSFGGYIGELFF.

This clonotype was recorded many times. CDR3 loop: CSVEEPVNSAGAYNEQFF. The CDR3 nucleotides read TGCAGCGTTGAAGAACCGGTTAATTCGGCAGGAGCGTACAATGAGCAGTTCTTC. The V and J genes are TRBV29-1 and TRBJ2-1, with no clear D. The ends were cut back, 0 bases at V and 4 bases at J, with 22 bases in the middle. Germline CDR1 is SQVTM and CDR2 is ANQGSEA. The CDR3 is 18 amino acids.

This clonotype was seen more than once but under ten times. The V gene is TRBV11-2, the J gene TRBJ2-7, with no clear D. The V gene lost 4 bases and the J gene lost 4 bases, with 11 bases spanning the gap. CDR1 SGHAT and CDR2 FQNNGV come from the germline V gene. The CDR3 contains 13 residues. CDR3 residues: CASSSRLEYEQYV. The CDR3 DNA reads TGTGCCAGCAGCTCGAGGCTGGAATACGAGCAGTACGTC.

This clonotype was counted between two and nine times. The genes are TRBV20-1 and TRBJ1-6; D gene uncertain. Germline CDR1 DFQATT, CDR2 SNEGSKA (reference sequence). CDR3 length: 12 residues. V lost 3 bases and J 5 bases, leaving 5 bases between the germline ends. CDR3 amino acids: CSASRNNSPLHF. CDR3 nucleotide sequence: TGCAGTGCTAGCAGGAATAATTCACCCCTCCACTTT.

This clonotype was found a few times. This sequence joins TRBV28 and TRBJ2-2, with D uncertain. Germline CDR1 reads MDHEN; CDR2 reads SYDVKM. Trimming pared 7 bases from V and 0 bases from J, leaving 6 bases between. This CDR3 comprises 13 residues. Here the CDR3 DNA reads TGTGCCAGCAACGGAGCGAACACCGGGGAGCTGTTTTTT. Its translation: CASNGANTGELFF.

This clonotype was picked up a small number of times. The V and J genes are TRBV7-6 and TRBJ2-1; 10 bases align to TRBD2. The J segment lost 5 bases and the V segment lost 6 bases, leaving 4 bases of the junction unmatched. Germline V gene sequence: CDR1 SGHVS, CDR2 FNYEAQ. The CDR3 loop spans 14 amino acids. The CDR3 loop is CASSRAGGNNEQFF. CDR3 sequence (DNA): TGTGCCAGCAGTCGAGCGGGGGGGAACAATGAGCAGTTCTTC. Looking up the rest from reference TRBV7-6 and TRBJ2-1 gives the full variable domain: GAGVSQSPRYKVTKRGQDVALRCDPISGHVSLYWYRQALGQGPEFLTYFNYEAQQDKSGLPNDRFSAERPEGSISTLTIQRTEQRDSAMYRCASSRAGGNNEQFFGPGTRLTVL.

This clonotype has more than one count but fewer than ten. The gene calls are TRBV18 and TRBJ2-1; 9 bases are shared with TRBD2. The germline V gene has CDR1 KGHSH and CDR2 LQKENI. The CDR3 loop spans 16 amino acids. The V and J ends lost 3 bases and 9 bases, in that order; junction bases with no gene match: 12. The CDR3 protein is CASSPDGRGGAGEQFF. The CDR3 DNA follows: TGTGCCAGCTCACCCGATGGTCGCGGGGGGGCCGGTGAGCAGTTCTTC. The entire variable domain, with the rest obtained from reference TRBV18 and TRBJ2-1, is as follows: NAGVMQNPRHLVRRRGQEARLRCSPMKGHSHVYWYRQLPEEGLKFMVYLQKENIIDESGMPKERFSAEFPKEGPSILRIQQVVRGDSAAYFCASSPDGRGGAGEQFFGPGTRLTVL.

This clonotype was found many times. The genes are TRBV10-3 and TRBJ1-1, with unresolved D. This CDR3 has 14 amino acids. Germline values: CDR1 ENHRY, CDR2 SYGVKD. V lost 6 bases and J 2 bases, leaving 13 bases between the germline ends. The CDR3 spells CAISPGLKNTEAFF. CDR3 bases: TGTGCCATCAGCCCGGGCCTCAAAAACACTGAAGCTTTCTTT.

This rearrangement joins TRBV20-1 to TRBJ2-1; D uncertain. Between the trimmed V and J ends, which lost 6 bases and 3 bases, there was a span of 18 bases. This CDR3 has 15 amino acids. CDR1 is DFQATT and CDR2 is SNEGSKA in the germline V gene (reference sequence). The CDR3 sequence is CSAPNLGSGYNEQFF. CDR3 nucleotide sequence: TGCAGTGCCCCGAACCTGGGGTCGGGCTACAATGAGCAGTTCTTC.

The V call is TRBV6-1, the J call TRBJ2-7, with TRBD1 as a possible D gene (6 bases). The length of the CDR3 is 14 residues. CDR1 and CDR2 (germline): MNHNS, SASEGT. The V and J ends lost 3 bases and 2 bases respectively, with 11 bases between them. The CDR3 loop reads CASSESRGPYEQYV. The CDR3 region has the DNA TGTGCCAGCAGTGAGAGCAGGGGACCCTACGAGCAGTACGTC.

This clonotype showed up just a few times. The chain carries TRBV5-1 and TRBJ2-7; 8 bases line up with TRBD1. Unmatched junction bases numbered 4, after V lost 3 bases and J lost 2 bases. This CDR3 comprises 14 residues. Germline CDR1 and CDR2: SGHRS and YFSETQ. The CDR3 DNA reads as TGCGCCAGCAGCTCGGGACAGGTCGCCTACGAGCAGTACTTC. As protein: CASSSGQVAYEQYF.

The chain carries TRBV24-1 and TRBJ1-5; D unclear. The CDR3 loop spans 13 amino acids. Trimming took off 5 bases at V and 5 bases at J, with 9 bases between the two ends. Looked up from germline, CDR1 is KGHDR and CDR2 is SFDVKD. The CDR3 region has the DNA TGTGCCACCAGTGGTGACGGACATCAGCCCCAGCATTTT. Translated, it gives CATSGDGHQPQHF.

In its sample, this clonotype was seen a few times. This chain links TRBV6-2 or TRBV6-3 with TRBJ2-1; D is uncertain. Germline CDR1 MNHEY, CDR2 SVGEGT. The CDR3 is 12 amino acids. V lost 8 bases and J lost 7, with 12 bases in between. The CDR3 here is CASRALVNEQFF. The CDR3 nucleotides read TGTGCCAGCCGGGCGCTCGTTAATGAGCAGTTCTTC.

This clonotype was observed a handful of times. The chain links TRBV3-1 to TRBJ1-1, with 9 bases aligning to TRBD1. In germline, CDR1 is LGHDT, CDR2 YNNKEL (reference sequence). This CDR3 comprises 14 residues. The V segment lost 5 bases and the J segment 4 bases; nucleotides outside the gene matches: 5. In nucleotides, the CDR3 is TGTGCCAGCAGCGCCGGACAGGGGACCACTGAAGCTTTCTTT. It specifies CASSAGQGTTEAFF.

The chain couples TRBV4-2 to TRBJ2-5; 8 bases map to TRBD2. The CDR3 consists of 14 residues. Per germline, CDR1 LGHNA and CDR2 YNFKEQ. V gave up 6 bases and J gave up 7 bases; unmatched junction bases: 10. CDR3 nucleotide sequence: TGTGCCAGCAGGGGCGGGGGGCCGGAGGGGACCCAGTACTTC. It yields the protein CASRGGGPEGTQYF.

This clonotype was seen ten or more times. Here the CDR3 reads CASSQDRGTEAFF. In DNA, the CDR3 is TGCGCCAGCAGCCAAGACAGAGGCACTGAAGCTTTCTTT. The chain couples TRBV4-3 to TRBJ1-1; no definite D call. Germline V lookup: CDR1 LGHNA, CDR2 YSLEER. Trimming took off 0 bases at V and 4 bases at J, with 6 bases between the two ends. CDR3 length: 13 residues.

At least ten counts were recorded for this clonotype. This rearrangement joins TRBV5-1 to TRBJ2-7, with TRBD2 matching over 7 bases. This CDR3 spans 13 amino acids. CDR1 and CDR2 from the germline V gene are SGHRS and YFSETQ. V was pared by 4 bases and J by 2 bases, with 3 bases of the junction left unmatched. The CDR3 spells CASSMGLTYEQYF. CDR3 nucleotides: TGCGCCAGCAGCATGGGACTAACCTACGAGCAGTACTTC.

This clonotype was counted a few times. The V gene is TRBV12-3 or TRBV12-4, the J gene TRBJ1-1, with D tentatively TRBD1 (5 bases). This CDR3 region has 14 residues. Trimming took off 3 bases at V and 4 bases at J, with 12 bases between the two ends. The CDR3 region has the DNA TGTGCCAGCAGTTTCGCCAGGGTGGGCACTGAAGCTTTCTTT. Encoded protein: CASSFARVGTEAFF.

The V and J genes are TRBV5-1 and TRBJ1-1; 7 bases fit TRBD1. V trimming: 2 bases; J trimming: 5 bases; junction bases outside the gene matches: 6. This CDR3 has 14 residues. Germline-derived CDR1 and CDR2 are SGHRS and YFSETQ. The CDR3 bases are TGCGCCAGCAGCTTTGAGGGGGCATTTACTGAAGCTTTCTTT. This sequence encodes CASSFEGAFTEAFF.

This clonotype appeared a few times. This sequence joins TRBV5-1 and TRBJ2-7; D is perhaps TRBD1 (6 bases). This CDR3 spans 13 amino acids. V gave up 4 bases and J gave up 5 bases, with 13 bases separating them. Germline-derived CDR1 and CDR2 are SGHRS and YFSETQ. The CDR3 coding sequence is TGCGCCAGCAGCCCTGACAGGACCCACGAGCAGTACTTC. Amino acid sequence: CASSPDRTHEQYF. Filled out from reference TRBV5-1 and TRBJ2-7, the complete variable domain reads KAGVTQTPRYLIKTRGQQVTLSCSPISGHRSVSWYQQTPGQGLQFLFEYFSETQRNKGNFPGRFSGRQFSNSRSEMNVSTLELGDSALYLCASSPDRTHEQYFGPGTRLTVT.